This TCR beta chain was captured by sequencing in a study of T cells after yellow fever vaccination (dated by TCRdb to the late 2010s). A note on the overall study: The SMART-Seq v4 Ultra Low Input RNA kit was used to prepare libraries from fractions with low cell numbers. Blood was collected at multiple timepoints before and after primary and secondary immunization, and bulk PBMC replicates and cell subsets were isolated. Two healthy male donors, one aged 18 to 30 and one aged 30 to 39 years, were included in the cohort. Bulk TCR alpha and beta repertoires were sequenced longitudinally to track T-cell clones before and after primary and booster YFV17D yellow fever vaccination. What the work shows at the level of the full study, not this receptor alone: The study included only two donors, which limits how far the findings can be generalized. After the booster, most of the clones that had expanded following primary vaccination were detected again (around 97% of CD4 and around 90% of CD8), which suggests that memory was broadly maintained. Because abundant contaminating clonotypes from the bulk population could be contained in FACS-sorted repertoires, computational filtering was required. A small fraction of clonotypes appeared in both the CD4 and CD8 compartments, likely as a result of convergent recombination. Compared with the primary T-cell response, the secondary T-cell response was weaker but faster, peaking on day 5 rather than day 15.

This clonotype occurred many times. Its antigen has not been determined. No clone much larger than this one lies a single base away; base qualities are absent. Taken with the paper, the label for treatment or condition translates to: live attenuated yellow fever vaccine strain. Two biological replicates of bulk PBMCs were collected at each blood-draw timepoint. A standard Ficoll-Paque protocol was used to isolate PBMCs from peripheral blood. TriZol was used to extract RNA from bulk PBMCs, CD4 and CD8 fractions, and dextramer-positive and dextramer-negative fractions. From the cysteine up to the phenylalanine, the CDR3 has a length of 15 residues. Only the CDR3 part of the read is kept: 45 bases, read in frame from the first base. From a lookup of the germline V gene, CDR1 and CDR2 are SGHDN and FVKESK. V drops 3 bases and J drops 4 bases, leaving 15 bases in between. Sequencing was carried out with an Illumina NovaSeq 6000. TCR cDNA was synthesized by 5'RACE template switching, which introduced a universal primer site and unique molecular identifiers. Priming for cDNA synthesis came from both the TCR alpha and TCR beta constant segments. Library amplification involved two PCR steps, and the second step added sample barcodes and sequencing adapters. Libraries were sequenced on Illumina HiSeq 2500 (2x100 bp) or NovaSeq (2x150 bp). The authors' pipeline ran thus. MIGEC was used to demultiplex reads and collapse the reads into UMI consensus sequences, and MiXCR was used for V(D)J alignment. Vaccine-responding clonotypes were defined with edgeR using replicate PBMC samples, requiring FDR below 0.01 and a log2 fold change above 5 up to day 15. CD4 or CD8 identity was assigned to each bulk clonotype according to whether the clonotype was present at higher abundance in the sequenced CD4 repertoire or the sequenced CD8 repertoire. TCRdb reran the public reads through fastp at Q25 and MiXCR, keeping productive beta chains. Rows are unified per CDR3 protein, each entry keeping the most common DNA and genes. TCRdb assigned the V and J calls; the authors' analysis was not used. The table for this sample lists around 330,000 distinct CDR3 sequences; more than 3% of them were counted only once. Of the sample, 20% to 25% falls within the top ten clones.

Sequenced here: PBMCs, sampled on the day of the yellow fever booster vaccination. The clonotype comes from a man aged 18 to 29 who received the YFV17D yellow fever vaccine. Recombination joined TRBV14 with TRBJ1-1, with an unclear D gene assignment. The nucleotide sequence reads TGTGCCAGCAGCCACCTAGGCGGCATGAGCACTGAAGCTTTCTTT. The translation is CASSHLGGMSTEAFF.